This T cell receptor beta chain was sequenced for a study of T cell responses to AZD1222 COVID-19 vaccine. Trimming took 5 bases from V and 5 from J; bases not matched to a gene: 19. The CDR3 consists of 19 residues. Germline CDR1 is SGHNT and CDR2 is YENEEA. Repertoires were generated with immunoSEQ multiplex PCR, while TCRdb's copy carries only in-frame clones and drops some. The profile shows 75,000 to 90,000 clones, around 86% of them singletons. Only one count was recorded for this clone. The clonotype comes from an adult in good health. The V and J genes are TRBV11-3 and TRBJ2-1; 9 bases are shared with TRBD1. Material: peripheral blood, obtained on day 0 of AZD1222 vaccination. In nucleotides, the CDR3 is TGTGCCAGCAGCATCCGACAGGGGGGAGGGAGTGGGCAGGACAATGAGCAGTTCTTC. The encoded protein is CASSIRQGGGSGQDNEQFF.